One sample yielded the 20 T cell receptor beta chains listed below, sequenced in a study of blood T cell repertoires in COVID-19. Only in-frame clones appear in the TCRdb table, and some are missing; sequencing was by immunoSEQ multiplex PCR. Of around 70,000 clones in the sample, more than 75% were seen once. The sequenced sample consisted of peripheral blood. The receptors were sampled from a man aged 50-59 years with acute or convalescent COVID-19.

The J gene is TRBJ2-1, the V gene TRBV18; D not certain. CDR3 size: 12 residues. Per germline, CDR1 KGHSH and CDR2 LQKENI. V lost 3 bases and J 6 bases, leaving 6 bases between the germline ends. This chain's CDR3 is CASSPPSNEQFF. CDR3 sequence (DNA): TGTGCCAGCTCACCCCCCAGCAATGAGCAGTTCTTC.

The rearrangement uses TRBV19 and TRBJ1-5, with 9 bases aligning to TRBD1. J lost 6 bases, V lost 5 bases, and 5 bases had no gene match. CDR3 size: 14 residues. Germline assignment: CDR1 LNHDA and CDR2 SQIVND (reference sequence). The CDR3 DNA reads as TGTGCCAGTAGTCCGGGACAGGGTATTCAGCCCCAGCATTTT. Its protein is CASSPGQGIQPQHF.

CDR3 residues: CASSRGHSTNRGYTF. The CDR3 nucleotides are TGCGCCAGCAGTCGTGGACACAGTACGAATCGTGGCTACACCTTC. The V call is TRBV23-1, the J call TRBJ1-2, with D possibly matching TRBD1 (5 bases). TRBV23-1 is an open reading frame whose function is uncertain. This CDR3 has 15 amino acids. Trimming cost V 4 bases and J 7 bases, with 19 bases left between them.

The J gene is TRBJ2-1, the V gene TRBV11-3, with 10 bases lining up with TRBD2. Germline V gene sequence: CDR1 SGHNT, CDR2 YENEEA. The CDR3 runs 15 residues. V lost 3 bases, J lost 7 bases, and 6 bases stayed unmatched. CDR3 sequence reads: CASSFSGTSDNEQFF. As DNA, the CDR3 is TGTGCCAGCAGCTTTTCCGGGACTAGCGATAATGAGCAGTTCTTC.

The chain carries TRBV25-1 and TRBJ1-5; D is uncertain. Germline assignment: CDR1 MGHDK and CDR2 SYGVNS. This CDR3 is 15 amino acids long. V lost 4 bases, J lost 0 bases, and 10 bases lay in between. The CDR3 sequence: CASSGEDVSNQPQHF. The CDR3 DNA follows: TGTGCCAGCAGTGGTGAGGATGTTAGCAATCAGCCCCAGCATTTT.

This chain connects TRBV27 to TRBJ2-5; the D gene is possibly TRBD2 (6 bases). Germline V gene lookup returns CDR1 MNHEY and CDR2 SMNVEV (reference sequence). Trimming stripped 6 bases from V and 5 bases from J, with 19 bases between. The CDR3 has 15 residues. The DNA of the CDR3 is TGTGCCAGCAGCTTTGGGCTAGCGCCCAGGGAGACCCAGTACTTC. Translation gives CASSFGLAPRETQYF.

J is TRBJ1-1 and V is TRBV19; a possible D gene is TRBD1 (6 bases). The CDR3 is 15 amino acids. CDR1 and CDR2 (germline): LNHDA, SQIVND (reference sequence). The V end was cut by 4 bases, the J end by 4 bases, with 16 bases between. CDR3 sequence: CASSSLGARGTEAFF. CDR3 nucleotides: TGTGCCAGTAGTAGCTTGGGGGCCCGGGGCACTGAAGCTTTCTTT.

The rearrangement links TRBV9 to TRBJ1-4; possible D gene TRBD1, 6 bases. Germline loops: CDR1 SGDLS, CDR2 YYNGEE. The V end lost 4 bases, the J end lost 4 bases, and 11 bases lay between the germline ends. CDR3 length: 14 residues. This chain's CDR3 is CASSSGQHNEKLFF. The CDR3 bases are TGTGCCAGCAGCTCCGGACAGCATAATGAAAAACTGTTTTTT. Complete variable domain (other parts from reference TRBV9 and TRBJ1-4): DSGVTQTPKHLITATGQRVTLRCSPRSGDLSVYWYQQSLDQGLQFLIQYYNGEERAKGNILERFSAQQFPDLHSELNLSSLELGDSALYFCASSSGQHNEKLFFGSGTQLSVL.

This chain links TRBV19 with TRBJ1-3; D call uncertain. This CDR3 spans 13 amino acids. V was pared by 8 bases and J by 0 bases, with 8 bases between. The germline V gene has CDR1 LNHDA and CDR2 SQIVND (reference sequence). The CDR3 DNA reads as TGTGCCAGTTCCCCCAACTCTGGAAACACCATATATTTT. Amino acids: CASSPNSGNTIYF. The full variable domain, completed using reference TRBV19 and TRBJ1-3, is DGGITQSPKYLFRKEGQNVTLSCEQNLNHDAMYWYRQDPGQGLRLIYYSQIVNDFQKGDIAEGYSVSREKKESFPLTVTSAQKNPTAFYLCASSPNSGNTIYFGEGSWLTVV.

The chain couples TRBV28 to TRBJ1-2; 8 bases align to TRBD1. This CDR3 comprises 14 residues. Germline V gives CDR1 MDHEN, CDR2 SYDVKM. The V gene end was trimmed by 5 bases and the J gene end by 6 bases; junction bases not matched to a gene: 8. CDR3: CASSLGQGGHGYTF. The CDR3 bases are TGTGCCAGCAGTCTAGGACAGGGCGGCCATGGCTACACCTTC.

The V gene is TRBV30, the J gene TRBJ2-1, with D possibly matching TRBD2 (7 bases). Trimming took 3 bases from V and 4 from J, leaving 13 bases between them. CDR3 length equals 14 residues. Germline V gene sequence: CDR1 GTSNPN, CDR2 SVGIG (reference sequence). This CDR3 is CAWRRGGPYNEQFF. Written as DNA, the CDR3 is TGTGCCTGGAGAAGGGGGGGGCCTTACAATGAGCAGTTCTTC. Full variable domain (outside the CDR3, taken from reference TRBV30 and TRBJ2-1): SQTIHQWPATLVQPVGSPLSLECTVEGTSNPNLYWYRQAAGRGLQLLFYSVGIGQISSEVPQNLSASRPQDRQFILSSKKLLLSDSGFYLCAWRRGGPYNEQFFGPGTRLTVL.

This clone was observed once. The V gene is TRBV28, the J gene TRBJ1-4; 7 bases fit TRBD1. Germline V lookup: CDR1 MDHEN, CDR2 SYDVKM. The trim removed 5 bases at V and 0 bases at J, leaving 3 bases unmatched. The CDR3 has 15 amino acids. The CDR3 sequence: CASSPQGATNEKLFF. The CDR3 bases are TGTGCCAGCAGTCCGCAGGGGGCAACTAATGAAAAACTGTTTTTT.

This chain joins TRBV9 and TRBJ2-5; 12 bases agree with TRBD2. CDR3 length: 19 residues. The germline V gene has CDR1 SGDLS and CDR2 YYNGEE. V dropped 2 bases and J dropped 2; count of bases not matched to a gene: 13. The CDR3: CASSVSASGRVGRQETQYF. In DNA form, the CDR3 reads TGTGCCAGCAGCGTCTCGGCTAGCGGGAGGGTCGGCCGTCAAGAGACCCAGTACTTC.

This chain uses TRBV19 with TRBJ2-2; D is perhaps TRBD2 (5 bases). Trimming took 6 bases from V and 6 from J, leaving 17 bases between them. Germline lookup yields CDR1 LNHDA and CDR2 SQIVND (reference sequence). The CDR3 runs to 15 residues. Here the CDR3 DNA reads TGTGCCAGTAGGACCTTCGGACCCGGGGCCGGGGAGCTGTTTTTT. Encoded protein: CASRTFGPGAGELFF.

This clone has only one observation. This rearrangement joins TRBV19 to TRBJ2-2, with 10 bases matching TRBD1. Trimming cost V 5 bases and J 6 bases; bases outside gene matches: 3. The CDR3 is 14 amino acids. Germline CDR1 is LNHDA and CDR2 is SQIVND (reference sequence). In nucleotides, the CDR3 is TGTGCCAGTAGTCCGACAGGGGGCCCCGGGGAGCTGTTTTTT. This codes for CASSPTGGPGELFF.

CDR3 nucleotides: TGTGCCAGCTCACCGCGGGACGGTGGCTACACCTTC. Protein: CASSPRDGGYTF. This rearrangement joins TRBV18 to TRBJ1-2, with a possible D match to TRBD1 (5 bases). The CDR3 has 12 residues. The ends were cut back, 3 bases at V and 7 bases at J, with 9 bases in the middle. Germline V gene sequence: CDR1 KGHSH, CDR2 LQKENI.

This chain joins TRBV7-9 and TRBJ2-7; D is perhaps TRBD1 (6 bases). V gave up 5 bases and J gave up 4 bases, with 9 bases separating them. Germline CDR1 is SEHNR and CDR2 is FQNEAQ (reference sequence). The CDR3 extends over 12 amino acids. DNA of the CDR3: TGTGCCAGCAGCCCTACAGGGTACGAGCAGTACGTC. Translated, it gives CASSPTGYEQYV.

V and J are TRBV6-1 and TRBJ1-6, with D unresolved. Between the trimmed V and J ends, which lost 2 bases and 0 bases, there was a span of 17 bases. This CDR3 comprises 19 residues. Germline values: CDR1 MNHNS, CDR2 SASEGT. This CDR3 reads CASSELLFPVISYNSPLHF. DNA for the CDR3: TGTGCCAGCAGTGAACTTTTATTCCCAGTGATCTCCTATAATTCACCCCTCCACTTT.

The chain has TRBV9 and TRBJ1-6, with TRBD1 identical over 7 bases. The CDR3 covers 15 residues. Germline trimming cut 3 bases from V and 4 bases from J; bases unmatched to any gene: 4. Germline CDR1 reads SGDLS; CDR2 reads YYNGEE. For the CDR3, the DNA is TGTGCCAGCAGCGCAGACAGGGAATATAATTCACCCCTCCACTTT. Protein product: CASSADREYNSPLHF.

The V call is TRBV19, the J call TRBJ1-3; no clear D. The CDR3 sequence is 13 residues long. Trimming cost V 3 bases and J 8 bases, with 11 bases left between them. Germline V lookup: CDR1 LNHDA, CDR2 SQIVND (reference sequence). DNA of the CDR3: TGTGCCAGTAGTATCCTGGGTCGGGACACCATATATTTT. It is translated as CASSILGRDTIYF.